Each of the 24 T cell receptor beta chains below was sequenced from the same sample in a study of beta chain features in type 1 diabetes. The investigators reverse transcribed all of the isolated RNA, so they sequenced expressed TCRB transcripts. Measured with immunoSEQ multiplex PCR; TCRdb has only the in-frame clones, and not every one. The table lists about 240,000 clones, around 13% of them singletons. Study results and caveats: For Type 1 diabetes patients, all four CD4+ subsets carried TCRB CDR3s that were moderately but significantly shorter.

Their antigens remain unidentified. Sample: naive CD4+ T cells from blood. The receptors here all came from a man aged 25 to 40 with type 1 diabetes.

The rearrangement uses TRBV6-6 and TRBJ1-2; D is perhaps TRBD1 (5 bases). V was pared by 0 bases and J by 3 bases, with 8 bases between. The CDR3 totals 14 residues. Germline V gene data show CDR1 as MNHNY and CDR2 as SVGAGI (reference sequence). The CDR3 loop is CASSYSPGDYGYTF. In DNA form, the CDR3 reads TGTGCCAGCAGTTACTCGCCGGGGGACTATGGCTACACCTTC.

The chain combines TRBV5-1 with TRBJ1-3, with 9 nucleotides matching TRBD1. The CDR3 length is 16 residues. Unmatched junction bases numbered 12, after V lost 3 bases and J lost 8 bases. In germline, CDR1 is SGHRS, CDR2 YFSETQ. CDR3 bases: TGCGCCAGCAGCTCTGCAAGCACAGGGGGCTATGACACCATATATTTT. Translating gives CASSSASTGGYDTIYF.

The chain couples TRBV25-1 to TRBJ2-5; perhaps TRBD2 as D (6 bases). Germline assignment: CDR1 MGHDK and CDR2 SYGVNS. V lost 2 bases, J lost 5 bases, and 15 bases lay in between. This CDR3 comprises 15 residues. CDR3 loop: CASSEPRVGRETQYF. Written as DNA, the CDR3 is TGTGCCAGCAGTGAACCCCGGGTGGGGAGGGAGACCCAGTACTTC.

This chain joins TRBV5-1 and TRBJ1-2; TRBD1 matches 9 bases. The CDR3 has 15 residues. The germline V gene has CDR1 SGHRS and CDR2 YFSETQ. Trimming cost V 4 bases and J 6 bases; bases outside gene matches: 10. The CDR3 region has the DNA TGCGCCAGCAGCCGACAGGGGGGACTCACCGATGGCTACACCTTC. This sequence encodes CASSRQGGLTDGYTF. The full variable domain, completed using reference TRBV5-1 and TRBJ1-2, is KAGVTQTPRYLIKTRGQQVTLSCSPISGHRSVSWYQQTPGQGLQFLFEYFSETQRNKGNFPGRFSGRQFSNSRSEMNVSTLELGDSALYLCASSRQGGLTDGYTFGSGTRLTVV.

This clone was found once. The V and J genes are TRBV19 and TRBJ1-3; D uncertain. The V gene's germline CDR1 is LNHDA and CDR2 SQIVND (reference sequence). The CDR3 loop spans 14 amino acids. Trimming shortened V by 5 bases and J by 0 bases, and 8 bases separated the two germline ends. This CDR3 reads CASSGGSSGNTIYF. CDR3 DNA: TGTGCCAGTAGTGGCGGTAGCTCTGGAAACACCATATATTTT. Based on the CDR3 plus reference TRBV19 and TRBJ1-3, the full variable domain is DGGITQSPKYLFRKEGQNVTLSCEQNLNHDAMYWYRQDPGQGLRLIYYSQIVNDFQKGDIAEGYSVSREKKESFPLTVTSAQKNPTAFYLCASSGGSSGNTIYFGEGSWLTVV.

This clone was seen a handful of times. V gene TRBV7-8 combines with J gene TRBJ1-6, with 7 bases matching TRBD1. From germline, CDR1 is SGHVS and CDR2 FQNEAQ. The CDR3 is 16 residues long. With V trimmed by 1 base and J by 8 bases, 8 bases remained unmatched. The CDR3 nucleotides read TGTGCCAGCAGCTTAGTGGACAGGCAGCTGGATTCACCCCTCCACTTT. It specifies CASSLVDRQLDSPLHF.

This clone was recorded a few times. This chain joins TRBV29-1 and TRBJ1-1; possibly TRBD1 for D (5 bases). The CDR3 spans 16 residues. The germline gives CDR1 SQVTM, CDR2 ANQGSEA. V lost 1 base and J lost 0, with 15 bases in between. The CDR3 DNA follows: TGCAGCGTTGAAGTTCAGGGAATCGGGTTGAACACTGAAGCTTTCTTT. Translated, it gives CSVEVQGIGLNTEAFF.

The CDR3 nucleotides are TGTGCCAGCAGCTTAGTCAGAAACACCGGGGAGCTGTTTTTT. Translated, it gives CASSLVRNTGELFF. The chain recombines TRBV7-9 with TRBJ2-2; no clear D gene. The CDR3 extends over 14 amino acids. CDR1 and CDR2 (germline): SEHNR, FQNEAQ (reference sequence). The ends were cut back, 1 base at V and 2 bases at J, with 5 bases in the middle.

This chain links TRBV11-2 with TRBJ2-3; TRBD2 matches at 10 bases. Germline loops: CDR1 SGHAT, CDR2 FQNNGV. This CDR3 is built from 15 residues. V was pared by 7 bases and J by 0 bases, with 4 bases of the junction left unmatched. The chain's CDR3 is CASTLAGASTDTQYF. CDR3 coding DNA: TGTGCCAGCACCCTAGCGGGGGCGAGCACAGATACGCAGTATTTT.

This clone was observed a handful of times. This chain links TRBV29-1 with TRBJ1-4; D is unresolved. Germline V gives CDR1 SQVTM, CDR2 ANQGSEA. V was shortened by 4 bases and J by 1 base, with 7 bases between the two germline ends. This CDR3 is built from 13 residues. The chain's CDR3 is CSVVTGTNEKLFF. The CDR3 bases are TGCAGCGTTGTCACCGGAACTAATGAAAAACTGTTTTTT.

The chain carries TRBV7-9 and TRBJ2-3; maybe TRBD1 (5 bases). The CDR3 has 15 amino acids. Germline V gene sequence: CDR1 SEHNR, CDR2 FQNEAQ (reference sequence). V shed 3 bases and J shed 0 bases, with 10 bases lying between them. The CDR3 DNA is TGTGCCAGCAGCTTCGACAGATATAGCACAGATACGCAGTATTTT. It is translated as CASSFDRYSTDTQYF.

This clone was seen more than once but under ten times. The chain employs TRBV9 and TRBJ1-1; no clear D. V was cut by 3 bases and J by 11 bases, with 20 bases left in between. Germline V gene data show CDR1 as SGDLS and CDR2 as YYNGEE. This CDR3 is built from 14 residues. DNA of the CDR3: TGTGCCAGCAGCGGAGGAGACGGATTAAGGTGGGCTTTCTTT. Residues: CASSGGDGLRWAFF.

This clone has more than one count but fewer than ten. The chain couples TRBV29-1 to TRBJ2-1; TRBD1 matches at 7 bases. This CDR3 is built from 14 residues. With 4 bases clipped from V and 8 bases from J, the junction kept 11 bases outside the gene matches. Germline V gene data show CDR1 as SQVTM and CDR2 as ANQGSEA. The CDR3 DNA reads as TGCAGCGTTGGTAGTAGGGGGCTCAGTGATGAGCAGTTCTTC. The encoded protein is CSVGSRGLSDEQFF.

The J gene is TRBJ1-1, the V gene TRBV7-9; D unclear. This CDR3 comprises 13 residues. Trimming took 3 bases from V and 6 from J, leaving 11 bases between them. Germline V lookup: CDR1 SEHNR, CDR2 FQNEAQ (reference sequence). As DNA, the CDR3 is TGTGCCAGCAGCTTGGGCGGGATTGCTGAAGCTTTCTTT. Its protein is CASSLGGIAEAFF.

This clone was observed a handful of times. The chain is built from TRBV7-9 and TRBJ1-5; D not resolved. This CDR3 is built from 14 residues. CDR1 and CDR2 (germline): SEHNR, FQNEAQ (reference sequence). Trimming stripped 4 bases from V and 0 bases from J, with 7 bases between. The CDR3 loop reads CASSSDYSNQPQHF. The CDR3 region has the DNA TGTGCCAGCAGCTCAGACTATAGCAATCAGCCCCAGCATTTT. The full variable domain, in which reference TRBV7-9 and TRBJ1-5 provide the parts outside the CDR3, is DTGVSQNPRHKITKRGQNVTFRCDPISEHNRLYWYRQTLGQGPEFLTYFQNEAQLEKSRLLSDRFSAERPKGSFSTLEIQRTEQGDSAMYLCASSSDYSNQPQHFGDGTRLSIL.

This clone has just a few counts. The rearrangement uses TRBV21-1 and TRBJ2-7; the DNA was not compared with TRBD2, the D call given in the table. TRBV21-1 is designated a pseudogene. CDR3 length: 12 residues. This CDR3 reads CASAAEDFKQYF. CDR3 DNA: TGTGCCAGCGCGGCCGAAGATTTCAAGCAGTACTTC.

This clone appeared a few times. The gene calls are TRBV11-2 and TRBJ1-5, with unresolved D. The CDR3 runs to 14 residues. Trimming removed 5 bases from V and 3 bases from J, with 11 bases in between. Germline V lookup: CDR1 SGHAT, CDR2 FQNNGV. CDR3 sequence: CASSKGSTNQPQHF. Here the CDR3 DNA reads TGTGCCAGCAGCAAAGGTAGCACCAATCAGCCCCAGCATTTT.

This chain links TRBV10-3 with TRBJ1-2; D gene unclear. The V end was cut by 3 bases, the J end by 4 bases, with 12 bases between. In germline, CDR1 is ENHRY, CDR2 SYGVKD. The CDR3 is 14 amino acids. The CDR3 DNA sequence: TGTGCCATCAGTGATGAATCAGAAATCTATGGCTACACCTTC. It translates to CAISDESEIYGYTF.

Written as DNA, the CDR3 is TGTGCCTGGAGTAGGGGGACAGCGCTGGAGCAGTACTTC. This translates into CAWSRGTALEQYF. This rearrangement joins TRBV30 to TRBJ2-7, with 7 bases fitting TRBD1. CDR3 size: 13 residues. Germline CDR1 is GTSNPN and CDR2 is SVGIG (reference sequence). The trim removed 2 bases at V and 7 bases at J, leaving 8 bases unmatched.

The J gene is TRBJ1-1, the V gene TRBV6-5, with D uncertain. Trimming cost V 6 bases and J 0 bases, with 11 bases left between them. CDR1 MNHEY and CDR2 SVGAGI come from the germline V gene. The CDR3 has 14 amino acids. As DNA, the CDR3 is TGTGCCAGCAGAGAATGGCAAGTGAACACTGAAGCTTTCTTT. This sequence encodes CASREWQVNTEAFF.

This clone was seen a few times. The V and J genes are TRBV7-9 and TRBJ1-1; 8 bases align to TRBD1. The germline gives CDR1 SEHNR, CDR2 FQNEAQ (reference sequence). The CDR3 runs to 15 residues. J was trimmed by 5 bases and V by 5 bases; bases with no gene match: 10. This chain's CDR3 is CASSLQGGSLTEAFF. As DNA, the CDR3 is TGTGCCAGCAGCCTACAGGGGGGAAGTTTGACTGAAGCTTTCTTT.

Only a few counts were recorded for this clone. This rearrangement joins TRBV28 to TRBJ1-2; D is uncertain. CDR3 length: 12 residues. Germline V gene lookup returns CDR1 MDHEN and CDR2 SYDVKM. Deletions cut 8 bases from V and 0 bases from J, with 7 bases between. The CDR3 region is CASRRSNYGYTF. Here the CDR3 DNA reads TGTGCCAGCCGCCGGTCTAACTATGGCTACACCTTC.

The rearrangement joins TRBV9 to TRBJ2-3, with D perhaps matching TRBD2 (5 bases). This CDR3 comprises 16 residues. The germline gives CDR1 SGDLS, CDR2 YYNGEE. V lost 2 bases and J lost 6, with 19 bases in between. The CDR3 DNA sequence: TGTGCCAGCAGCGTTTTTAGCGCCGAACCGTCGGATACGCAGTATTTT. Translated, it gives CASSVFSAEPSDTQYF.

This clone was recorded a few times. The chain is built from TRBV9 and TRBJ1-3; D might be TRBD1 (5 bases). The CDR3 is made up of 16 amino acids. V was clipped by 4 bases and J by 0 bases, with 14 bases between them. Germline CDR1 and CDR2: SGDLS and YYNGEE. In DNA, the CDR3 is TGTGCCAGCAGCCCCGAGGTGGGGGGCTCTGGAAACACCATATATTTT. It encodes CASSPEVGGSGNTIYF. The full variable domain, completed using reference TRBV9 and TRBJ1-3, is DSGVTQTPKHLITATGQRVTLRCSPRSGDLSVYWYQQSLDQGLQFLIQYYNGEERAKGNILERFSAQQFPDLHSELNLSSLELGDSALYFCASSPEVGGSGNTIYFGEGSWLTVV.